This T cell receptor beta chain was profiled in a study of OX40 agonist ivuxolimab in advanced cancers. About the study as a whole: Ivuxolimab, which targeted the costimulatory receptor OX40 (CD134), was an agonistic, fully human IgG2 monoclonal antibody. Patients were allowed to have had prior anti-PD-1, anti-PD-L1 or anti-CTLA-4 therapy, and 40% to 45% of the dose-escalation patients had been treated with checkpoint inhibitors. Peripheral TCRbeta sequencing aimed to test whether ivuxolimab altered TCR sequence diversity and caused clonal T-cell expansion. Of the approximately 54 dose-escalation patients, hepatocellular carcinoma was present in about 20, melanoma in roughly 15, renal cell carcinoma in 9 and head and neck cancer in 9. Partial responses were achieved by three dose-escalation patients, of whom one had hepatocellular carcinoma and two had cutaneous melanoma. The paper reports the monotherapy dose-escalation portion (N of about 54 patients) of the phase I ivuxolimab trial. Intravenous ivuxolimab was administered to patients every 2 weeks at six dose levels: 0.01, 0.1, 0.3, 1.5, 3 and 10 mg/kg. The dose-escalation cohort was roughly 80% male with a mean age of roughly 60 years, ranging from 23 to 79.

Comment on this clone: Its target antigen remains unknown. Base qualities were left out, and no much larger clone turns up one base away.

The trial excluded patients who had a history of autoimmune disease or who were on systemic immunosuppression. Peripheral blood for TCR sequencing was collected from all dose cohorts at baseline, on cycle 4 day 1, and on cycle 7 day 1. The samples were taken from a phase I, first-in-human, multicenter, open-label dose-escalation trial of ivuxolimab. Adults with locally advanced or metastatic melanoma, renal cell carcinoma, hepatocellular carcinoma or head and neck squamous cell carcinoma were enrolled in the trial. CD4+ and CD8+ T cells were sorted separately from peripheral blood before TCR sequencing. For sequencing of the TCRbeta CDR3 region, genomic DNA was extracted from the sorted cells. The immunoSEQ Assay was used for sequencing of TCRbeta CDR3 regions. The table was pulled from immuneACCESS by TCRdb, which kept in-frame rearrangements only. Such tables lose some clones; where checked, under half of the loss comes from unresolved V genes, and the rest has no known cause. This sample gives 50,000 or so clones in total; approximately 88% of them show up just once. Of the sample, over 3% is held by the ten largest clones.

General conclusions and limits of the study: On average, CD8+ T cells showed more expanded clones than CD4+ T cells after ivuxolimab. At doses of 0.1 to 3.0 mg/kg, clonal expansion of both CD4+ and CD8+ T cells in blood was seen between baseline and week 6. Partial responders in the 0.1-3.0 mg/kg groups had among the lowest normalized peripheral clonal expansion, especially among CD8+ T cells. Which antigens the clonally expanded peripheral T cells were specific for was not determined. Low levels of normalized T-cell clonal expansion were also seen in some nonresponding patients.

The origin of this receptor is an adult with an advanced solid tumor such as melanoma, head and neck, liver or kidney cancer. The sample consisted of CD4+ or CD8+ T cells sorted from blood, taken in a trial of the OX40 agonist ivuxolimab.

CDR3 sequence: CSVYTGAMNTEAFF. The DNA sequence is TGCAGCGTTTATACAGGGGCTATGAACACTGAAGCTTTCTTT. The chain is assembled from TRBV29-1 and TRBJ1-1, with 7 central nucleotides matching TRBD1. The CDR3 holds 14 amino acids from the cysteine to the phenylalanine. The read is trimmed to its CDR3 DNA, 42 bases read in frame from base 1. Compared with germline, V lacks 5 bases and J lacks 0 bases; bases without a gene match: 6. CDR1 is given as SQVTM and CDR2 as ANQGSEA, both from the germline V gene.